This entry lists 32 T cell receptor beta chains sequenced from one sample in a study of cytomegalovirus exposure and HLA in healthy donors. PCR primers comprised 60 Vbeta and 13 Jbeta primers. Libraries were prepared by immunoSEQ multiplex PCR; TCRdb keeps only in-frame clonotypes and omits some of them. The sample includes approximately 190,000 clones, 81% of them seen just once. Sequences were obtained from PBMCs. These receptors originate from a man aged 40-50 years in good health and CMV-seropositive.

The CDR3 spells CASSLGWDRRPQHF. As DNA, the CDR3 is TGTGCCAGCAGCTTAGGTTGGGACAGGAGGCCCCAGCATTTT. The rearrangement links TRBV7-2 to TRBJ1-5; 8 positions match TRBD1. The CDR3 runs to 14 residues. The ends lost 1 base at V and 9 bases at J; junction bases unmatched: 5. The germline V gene encodes CDR1 SGHTA and CDR2 FQGNSA.

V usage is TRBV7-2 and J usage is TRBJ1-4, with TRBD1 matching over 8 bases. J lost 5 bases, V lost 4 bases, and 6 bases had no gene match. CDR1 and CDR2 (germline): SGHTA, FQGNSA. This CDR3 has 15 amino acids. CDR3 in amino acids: CASSYVQGANEKLFF. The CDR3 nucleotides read TGTGCCAGCAGCTACGTCCAGGGGGCGAATGAAAAACTGTTTTTT.

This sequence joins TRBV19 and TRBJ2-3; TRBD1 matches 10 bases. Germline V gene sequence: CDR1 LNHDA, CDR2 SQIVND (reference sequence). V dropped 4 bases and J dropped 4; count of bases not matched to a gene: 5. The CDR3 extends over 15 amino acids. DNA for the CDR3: TGTGCCAGTAGTAGGACAGGGGGTCGGGCAGATACGCAGTATTTT. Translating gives CASSRTGGRADTQYF. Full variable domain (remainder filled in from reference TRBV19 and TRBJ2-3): DGGITQSPKYLFRKEGQNVTLSCEQNLNHDAMYWYRQDPGQGLRLIYYSQIVNDFQKGDIAEGYSVSREKKESFPLTVTSAQKNPTAFYLCASSRTGGRADTQYFGPGTRLTVL.

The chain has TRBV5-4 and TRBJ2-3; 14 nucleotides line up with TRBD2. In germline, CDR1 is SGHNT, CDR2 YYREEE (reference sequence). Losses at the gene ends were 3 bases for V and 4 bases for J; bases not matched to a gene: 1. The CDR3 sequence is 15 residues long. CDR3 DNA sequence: TGTGCCAGCAGCTCGACTAGCGGGAGGGCAGATACGCAGTATTTT. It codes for CASSSTSGRADTQYF. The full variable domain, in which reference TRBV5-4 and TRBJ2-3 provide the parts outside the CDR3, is ETGVTQSPTHLIKTRGQQVTLRCSSQSGHNTVSWYQQALGQGPQFIFQYYREEENGRGNFPPRFSGLQFPNYSSELNVNALELDDSALYLCASSSTSGRADTQYFGPGTRLTVL.

CDR3 in DNA: TGTGCCAGCAGTCTGGGACAGGGAAGCATTCAGTACTTC. Amino acid sequence: CASSLGQGSIQYF. This chain joins TRBV28 and TRBJ2-4; TRBD1 agrees at 9 bases. Germline assignment: CDR1 MDHEN and CDR2 SYDVKM. The CDR3 spans 13 residues. V shed 5 bases, J shed 9 bases, and the junction held 5 bases outside the gene matches. The whole variable domain, filled in from reference TRBV28 and TRBJ2-4, reads DVKVTQSSRYLVKRTGEKVFLECVQDMDHENMFWYRQDPGLGLRLIYFSYDVKMKEKGDIPEGYSVSREKKERFSLILESASTNQTSMYLCASSLGQGSIQYFGAGTRLSVL.

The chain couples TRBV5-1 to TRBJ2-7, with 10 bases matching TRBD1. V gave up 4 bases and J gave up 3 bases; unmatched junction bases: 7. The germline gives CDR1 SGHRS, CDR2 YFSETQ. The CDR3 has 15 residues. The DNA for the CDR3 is TGCGCCAGCAGCGTACCGGACAGGGGGGACTACGAGCAGTACTTC. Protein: CASSVPDRGDYEQYF. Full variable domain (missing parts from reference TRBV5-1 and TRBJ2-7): KAGVTQTPRYLIKTRGQQVTLSCSPISGHRSVSWYQQTPGQGLQFLFEYFSETQRNKGNFPGRFSGRQFSNSRSEMNVSTLELGDSALYLCASSVPDRGDYEQYFGPGTRLTVT.

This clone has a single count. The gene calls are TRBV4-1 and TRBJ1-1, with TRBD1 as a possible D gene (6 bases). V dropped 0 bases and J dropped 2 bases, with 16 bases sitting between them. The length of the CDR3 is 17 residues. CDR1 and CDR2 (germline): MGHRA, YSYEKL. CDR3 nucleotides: TGCGCCAGCAGCCAAGATCGCCCCCGGGGACACAACACTGAAGCTTTCTTT. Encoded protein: CASSQDRPRGHNTEAFF.

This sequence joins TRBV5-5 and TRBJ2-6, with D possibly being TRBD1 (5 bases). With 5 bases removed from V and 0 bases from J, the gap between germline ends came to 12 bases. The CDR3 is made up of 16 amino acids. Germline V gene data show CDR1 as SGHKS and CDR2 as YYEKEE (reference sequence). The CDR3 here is CASSDSRYSGANVLTF. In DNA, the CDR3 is TGTGCCAGCAGTGACAGTCGCTACTCTGGGGCCAACGTCCTGACTTTC.

The CDR3 is CASSLGQGKETQYF. In DNA form, the CDR3 reads TGCGCCAGCAGCTTAGGACAGGGGAAAGAGACCCAGTACTTC. This chain connects TRBV5-1 to TRBJ2-5, with 9 nucleotides matching TRBD1. V dropped 2 bases and J dropped 3; count of bases not matched to a gene: 2. Per the germline V gene, CDR1 is SGHRS and CDR2 is YFSETQ. The CDR3 spans 14 residues.

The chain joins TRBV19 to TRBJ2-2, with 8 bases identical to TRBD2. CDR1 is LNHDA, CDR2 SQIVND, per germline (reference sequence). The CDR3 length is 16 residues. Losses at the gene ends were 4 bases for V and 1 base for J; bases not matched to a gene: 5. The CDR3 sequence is CASSTLAGGNTGELFF. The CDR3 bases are TGTGCCAGTAGTACCCTCGCGGGGGGGAACACCGGGGAGCTGTTTTTT. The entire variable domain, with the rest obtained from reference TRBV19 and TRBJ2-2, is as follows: DGGITQSPKYLFRKEGQNVTLSCEQNLNHDAMYWYRQDPGQGLRLIYYSQIVNDFQKGDIAEGYSVSREKKESFPLTVTSAQKNPTAFYLCASSTLAGGNTGELFFGEGSRLTVL.

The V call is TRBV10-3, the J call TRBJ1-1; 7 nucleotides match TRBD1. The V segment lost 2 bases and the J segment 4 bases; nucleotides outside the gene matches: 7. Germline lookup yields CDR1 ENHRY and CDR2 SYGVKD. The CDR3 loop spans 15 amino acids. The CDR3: CAISEATGLSTEAFF. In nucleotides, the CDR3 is TGTGCCATCAGTGAGGCGACAGGGTTGAGCACTGAAGCTTTCTTT.

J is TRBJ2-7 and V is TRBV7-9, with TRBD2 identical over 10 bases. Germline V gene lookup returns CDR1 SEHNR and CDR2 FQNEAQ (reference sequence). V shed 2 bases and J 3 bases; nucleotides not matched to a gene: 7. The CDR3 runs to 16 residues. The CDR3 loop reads CASSLPPSGRRYEQYF. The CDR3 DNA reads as TGTGCCAGCAGCTTACCTCCTAGCGGGAGACGCTACGAGCAGTACTTC. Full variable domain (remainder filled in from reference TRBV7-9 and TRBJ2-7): DTGVSQNPRHKITKRGQNVTFRCDPISEHNRLYWYRQTLGQGPEFLTYFQNEAQLEKSRLLSDRFSAERPKGSFSTLEIQRTEQGDSAMYLCASSLPPSGRRYEQYFGPGTRLTVT.

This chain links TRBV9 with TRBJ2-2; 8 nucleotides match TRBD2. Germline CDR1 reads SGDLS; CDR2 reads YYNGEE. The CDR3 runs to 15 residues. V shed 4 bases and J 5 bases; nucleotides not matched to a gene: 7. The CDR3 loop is CASSPMAGGTGELFF. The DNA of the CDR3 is TGTGCCAGCAGCCCCATGGCGGGAGGTACCGGGGAGCTGTTTTTT.

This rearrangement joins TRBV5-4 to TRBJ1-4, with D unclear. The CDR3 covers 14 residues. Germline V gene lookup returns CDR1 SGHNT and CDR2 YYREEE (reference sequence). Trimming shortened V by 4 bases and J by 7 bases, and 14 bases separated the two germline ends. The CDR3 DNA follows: TGTGCCAGCAGCCAAGATTCGCGGGCTGAAAAACTGTTTTTT. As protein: CASSQDSRAEKLFF.

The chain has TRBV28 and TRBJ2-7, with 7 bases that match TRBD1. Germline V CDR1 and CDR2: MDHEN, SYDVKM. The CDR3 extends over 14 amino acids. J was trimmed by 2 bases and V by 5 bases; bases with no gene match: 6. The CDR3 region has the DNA TGTGCCAGCAGTACAGGACAGGTGCCCTACGAGCAGTACTTC. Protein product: CASSTGQVPYEQYF.

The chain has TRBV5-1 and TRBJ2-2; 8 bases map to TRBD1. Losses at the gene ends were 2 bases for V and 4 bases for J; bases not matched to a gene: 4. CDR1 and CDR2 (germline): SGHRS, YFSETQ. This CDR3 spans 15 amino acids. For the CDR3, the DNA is TGCGCCAGCAGCTTCCGGGACAGGCTCACCGGGGAGCTGTTTTTT. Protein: CASSFRDRLTGELFF.

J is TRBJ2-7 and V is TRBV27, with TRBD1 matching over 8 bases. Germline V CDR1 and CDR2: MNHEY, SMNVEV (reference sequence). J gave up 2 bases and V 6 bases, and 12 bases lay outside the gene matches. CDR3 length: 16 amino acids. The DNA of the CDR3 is TGTGCCAGCAGACCGATACGGGACAGGCCCACCTACGAGCAGTACTTC. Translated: CASRPIRDRPTYEQYF.

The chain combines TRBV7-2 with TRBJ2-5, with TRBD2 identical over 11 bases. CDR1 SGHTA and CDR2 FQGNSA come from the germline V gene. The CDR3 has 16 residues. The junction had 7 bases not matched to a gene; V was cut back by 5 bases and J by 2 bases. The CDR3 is CASSLTSGSAQETQYF. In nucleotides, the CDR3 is TGTGCCAGCAGCCTAACTAGCGGGAGCGCTCAAGAGACCCAGTACTTC. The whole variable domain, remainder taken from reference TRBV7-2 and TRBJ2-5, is GAGVSQSPSNKVTEKGKDVELRCDPISGHTALYWYRQSLGQGLEFLIYFQGNSAPDKSGLPSDRFSAERTGGSVSTLTIQRTQQEDSAVYLCASSLTSGSAQETQYFGPGTRLLVL.

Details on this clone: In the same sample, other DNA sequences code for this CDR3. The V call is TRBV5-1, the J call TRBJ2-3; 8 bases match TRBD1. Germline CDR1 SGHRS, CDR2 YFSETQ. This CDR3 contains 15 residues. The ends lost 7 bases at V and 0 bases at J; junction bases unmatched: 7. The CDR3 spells CASLPQGASTDTQYF. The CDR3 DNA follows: TGCGCCAGCCTTCCCCAGGGGGCTAGCACAGATACGCAGTATTTT.

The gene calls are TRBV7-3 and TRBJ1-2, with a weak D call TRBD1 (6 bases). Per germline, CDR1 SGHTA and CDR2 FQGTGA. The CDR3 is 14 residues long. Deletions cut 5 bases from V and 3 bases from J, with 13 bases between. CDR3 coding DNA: TGTGCCAGCAGCCAATACAGGGTTGACTATGGCTACACCTTC. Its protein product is CASSQYRVDYGYTF.

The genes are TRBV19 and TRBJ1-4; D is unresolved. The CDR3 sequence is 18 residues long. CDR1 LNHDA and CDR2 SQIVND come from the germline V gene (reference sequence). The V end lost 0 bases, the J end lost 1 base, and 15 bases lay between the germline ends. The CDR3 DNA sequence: TGTGCCAGTAGTATAGATGGGCCGCTAAGGCGAACTAATGAAAAACTGTTTTTT. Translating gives CASSIDGPLRRTNEKLFF.

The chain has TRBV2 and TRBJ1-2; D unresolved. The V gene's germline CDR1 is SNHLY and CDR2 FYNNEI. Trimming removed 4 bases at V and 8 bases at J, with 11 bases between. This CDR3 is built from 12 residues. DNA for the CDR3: TGTGCCAGCAGTGGATCCTCGGGGGGCTACACCTTC. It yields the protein CASSGSSGGYTF.

The CDR3 region has the DNA TGTGCCAGCAGTTCCAAAGCGGGGTTATACAGGAACACTGAAGCTTTCTTT. Encoded protein: CASSSKAGLYRNTEAFF. This rearrangement joins TRBV2 to TRBJ1-1; no firm D call. The CDR3 is 17 residues long. Deletions cut 5 bases from V and 1 base from J, with 20 bases between. Germline V gives CDR1 SNHLY, CDR2 FYNNEI.

CDR3 protein: CASSLATGSYNEQFF. CDR3 in DNA: TGCGCCAGCAGCTTGGCCACAGGGTCCTACAATGAGCAGTTCTTC. This chain links TRBV5-1 with TRBJ2-1, with D possibly matching TRBD1 (6 bases). V shed 0 bases and J shed 1 base, with 8 bases lying between them. Germline CDR1 reads SGHRS; CDR2 reads YFSETQ. The CDR3 is 15 amino acids. Supplemented by reference TRBV5-1 and TRBJ2-1, the full variable domain reads KAGVTQTPRYLIKTRGQQVTLSCSPISGHRSVSWYQQTPGQGLQFLFEYFSETQRNKGNFPGRFSGRQFSNSRSEMNVSTLELGDSALYLCASSLATGSYNEQFFGPGTRLTVL.

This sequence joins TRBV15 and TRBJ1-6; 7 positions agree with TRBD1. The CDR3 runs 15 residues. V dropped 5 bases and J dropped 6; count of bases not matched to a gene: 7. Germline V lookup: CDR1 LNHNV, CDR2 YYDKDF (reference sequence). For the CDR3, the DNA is TGTGCCACCAGCCCGACAGGGCAGACTAATTCACCCCTCCACTTT. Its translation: CATSPTGQTNSPLHF. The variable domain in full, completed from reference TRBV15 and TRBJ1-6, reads DAMVIQNPRYQVTQFGKPVTLSCSQTLNHNVMYWYQQKSSQAPKLLFHYYDKDFNNEADTPDNFQSRRPNTSFCFLDIRSPGLGDTAMYLCATSPTGQTNSPLHFGNGTRLTVT.

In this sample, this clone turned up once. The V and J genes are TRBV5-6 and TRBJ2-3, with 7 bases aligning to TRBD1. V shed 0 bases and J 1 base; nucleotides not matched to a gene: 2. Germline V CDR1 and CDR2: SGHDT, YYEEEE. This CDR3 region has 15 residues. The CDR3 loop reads CASSLEGARTDTQYF. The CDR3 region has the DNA TGTGCCAGCAGCTTGGAGGGGGCCCGCACAGATACGCAGTATTTT. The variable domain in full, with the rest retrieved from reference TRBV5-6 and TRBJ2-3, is DAGVTQSPTHLIKTRGQQVTLRCSPKSGHDTVSWYQQALGQGPQFIFQYYEEEERQRGNFPDRFSGHQFPNYSSELNVNALLLGDSALYLCASSLEGARTDTQYFGPGTRLTVL.

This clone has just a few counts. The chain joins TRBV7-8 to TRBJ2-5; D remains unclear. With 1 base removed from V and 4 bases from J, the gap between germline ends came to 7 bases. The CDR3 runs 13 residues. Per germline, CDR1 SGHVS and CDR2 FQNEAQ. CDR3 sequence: CASSLERPETQYF. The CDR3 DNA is TGTGCCAGCAGCTTAGAGAGGCCAGAGACCCAGTACTTC.

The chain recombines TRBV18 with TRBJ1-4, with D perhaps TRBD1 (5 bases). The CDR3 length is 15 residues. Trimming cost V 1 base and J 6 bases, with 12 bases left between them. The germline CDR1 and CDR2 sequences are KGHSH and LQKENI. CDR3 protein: CASSPRSGQHEKLFF. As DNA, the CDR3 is TGTGCCAGCTCACCACGGTCAGGGCAACATGAAAAACTGTTTTTT.

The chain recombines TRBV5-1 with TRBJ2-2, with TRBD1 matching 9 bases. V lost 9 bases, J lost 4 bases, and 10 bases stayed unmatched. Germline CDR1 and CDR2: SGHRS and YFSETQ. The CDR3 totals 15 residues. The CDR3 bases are TGCGCCACCCAACGTGGGGACAGGGCCACCGGGGAGCTGTTTTTT. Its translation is CATQRGDRATGELFF. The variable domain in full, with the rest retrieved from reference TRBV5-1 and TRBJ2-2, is KAGVTQTPRYLIKTRGQQVTLSCSPISGHRSVSWYQQTPGQGLQFLFEYFSETQRNKGNFPGRFSGRQFSNSRSEMNVSTLELGDSALYLCATQRGDRATGELFFGEGSRLTVL.

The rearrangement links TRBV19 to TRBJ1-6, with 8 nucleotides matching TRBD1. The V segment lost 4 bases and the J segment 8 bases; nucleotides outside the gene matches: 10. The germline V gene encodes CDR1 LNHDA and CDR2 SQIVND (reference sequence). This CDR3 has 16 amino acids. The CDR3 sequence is CASSTRSGTGHSPLHF. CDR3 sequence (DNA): TGTGCCAGTAGTACCCGCTCCGGGACAGGCCATTCACCCCTCCACTTT.

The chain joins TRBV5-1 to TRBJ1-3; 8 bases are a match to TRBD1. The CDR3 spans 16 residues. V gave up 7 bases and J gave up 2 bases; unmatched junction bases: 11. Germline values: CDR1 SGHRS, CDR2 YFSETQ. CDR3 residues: CASALITGGPGNTIYF. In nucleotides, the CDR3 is TGCGCCAGCGCCCTCATCACAGGGGGTCCTGGAAACACCATATATTTT.

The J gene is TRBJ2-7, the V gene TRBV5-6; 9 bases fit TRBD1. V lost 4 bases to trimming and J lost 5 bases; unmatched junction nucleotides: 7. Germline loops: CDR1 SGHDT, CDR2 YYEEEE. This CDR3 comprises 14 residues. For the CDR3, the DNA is TGTGCCAGCAGCGAGCCGGGACAGGGCAACGAGCAGTACTTC. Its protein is CASSEPGQGNEQYF.